This TCR beta chain was profiled in a study of T cell repertoires in cytomegalovirus infection. TCRdb used MiXCR to reprocess the reads, holding one entry per CDR3 protein. The profile covers 400,000 or so distinct CDR3 sequences, with approximately 18% appearing a single time and around 10% taken by the ten largest. Regarding this clonotype: The antigen is not known.

The germline V and J ends were trimmed by 1 base and 7 bases, with 13 bases remaining between them. Germline-derived CDR1 and CDR2 are SQVTM and ANQGSEA. This CDR3 is 14 amino acids long. Study-level results: The study identified carriers of CMV plus the relevant HLA from cumulative public TCR beta family frequency. Dominant in the ex vivo response were TCR beta clonotypes restricted by HLA-C and specific for CMV.

Sample: PBMCs. The chain recombines TRBV29-1 with TRBJ2-2, with a weak D call TRBD2 (6 bases). The TCR comes from a human donor in good health (CMV status not recorded). Some clones in this sample may be carry-over from other donors' samples. The DNA of the CDR3 is TGCAGCGTTGAAGGATGGGGGGTAGGCGGGGAGCTGTTTTTT. Translated, it gives CSVEGWGVGGELFF.